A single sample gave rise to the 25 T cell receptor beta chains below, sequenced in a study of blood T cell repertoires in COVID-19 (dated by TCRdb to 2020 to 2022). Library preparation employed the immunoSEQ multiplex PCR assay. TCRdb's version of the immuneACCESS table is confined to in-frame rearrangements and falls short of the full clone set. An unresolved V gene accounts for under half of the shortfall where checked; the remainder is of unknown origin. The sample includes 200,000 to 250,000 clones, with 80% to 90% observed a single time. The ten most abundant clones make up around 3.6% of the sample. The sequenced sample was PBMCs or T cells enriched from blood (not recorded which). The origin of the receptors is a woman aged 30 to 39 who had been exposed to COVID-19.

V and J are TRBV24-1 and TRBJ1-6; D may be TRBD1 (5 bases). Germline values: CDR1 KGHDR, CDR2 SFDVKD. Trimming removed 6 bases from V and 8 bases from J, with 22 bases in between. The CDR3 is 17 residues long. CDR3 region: CATSFVRVLGIDSPLHF. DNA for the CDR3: TGTGCCACCAGTTTTGTCAGGGTCTTAGGAATCGATTCACCCCTCCACTTT.

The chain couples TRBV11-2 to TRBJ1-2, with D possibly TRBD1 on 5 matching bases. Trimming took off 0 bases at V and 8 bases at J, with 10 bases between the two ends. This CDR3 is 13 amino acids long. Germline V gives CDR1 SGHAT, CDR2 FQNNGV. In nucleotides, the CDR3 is TGTGCCAGCAGCTTAGATGCAGGGATCGGCTACACCTTC. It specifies CASSLDAGIGYTF.

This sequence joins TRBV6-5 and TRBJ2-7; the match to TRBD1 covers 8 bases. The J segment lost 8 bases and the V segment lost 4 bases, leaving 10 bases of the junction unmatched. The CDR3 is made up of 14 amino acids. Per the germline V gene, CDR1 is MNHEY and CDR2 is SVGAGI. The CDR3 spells CASSSTDRGDKQYF. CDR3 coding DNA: TGTGCCAGCAGTTCGACTGACAGGGGAGACAAGCAGTACTTC.

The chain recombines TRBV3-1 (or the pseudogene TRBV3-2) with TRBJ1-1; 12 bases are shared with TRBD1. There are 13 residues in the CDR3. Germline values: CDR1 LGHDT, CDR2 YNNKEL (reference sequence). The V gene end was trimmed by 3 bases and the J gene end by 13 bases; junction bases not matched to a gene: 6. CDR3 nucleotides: TGTGCCAGCAGCCAGGGGACAGGGGGCTCGGGTTTCTTT. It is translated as CASSQGTGGSGFF.

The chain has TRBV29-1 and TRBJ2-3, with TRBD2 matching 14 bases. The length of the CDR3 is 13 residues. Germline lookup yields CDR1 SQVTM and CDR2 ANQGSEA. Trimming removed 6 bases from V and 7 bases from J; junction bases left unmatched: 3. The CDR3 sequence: CSVGLAGGHTQYF. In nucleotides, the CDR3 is TGCAGCGTCGGACTAGCGGGAGGACATACGCAGTATTTT.

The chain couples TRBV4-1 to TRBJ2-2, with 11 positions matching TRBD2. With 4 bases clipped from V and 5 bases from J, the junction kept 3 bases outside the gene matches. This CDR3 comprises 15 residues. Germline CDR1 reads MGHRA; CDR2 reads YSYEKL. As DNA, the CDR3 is TGCGCCAGCAGCCCCCTAGCGGGAGGTACCGGGGAGCTGTTTTTT. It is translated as CASSPLAGGTGELFF.

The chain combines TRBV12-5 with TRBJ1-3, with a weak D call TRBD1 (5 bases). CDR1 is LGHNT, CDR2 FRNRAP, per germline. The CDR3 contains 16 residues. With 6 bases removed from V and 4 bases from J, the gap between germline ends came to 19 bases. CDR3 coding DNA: TGTGCTAGTGGGTTAGGGGCAGGAGGGGCGGGAAACACCATATATTTT. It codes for CASGLGAGGAGNTIYF. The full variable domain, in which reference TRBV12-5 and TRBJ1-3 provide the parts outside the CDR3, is DARVTQTPRHKVTEMGQEVTMRCQPILGHNTVFWYRQTMMQGLELLAYFRNRAPLDDSGMPKDRFSAEMPDATLATLKIQPSEPRDSAVYFCASGLGAGGAGNTIYFGEGSWLTVV.

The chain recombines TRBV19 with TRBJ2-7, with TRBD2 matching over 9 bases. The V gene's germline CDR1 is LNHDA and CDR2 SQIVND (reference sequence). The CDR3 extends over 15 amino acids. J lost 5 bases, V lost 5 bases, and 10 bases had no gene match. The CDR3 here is CASSLAPGLAHEQYF. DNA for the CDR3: TGTGCCAGTAGTCTCGCCCCGGGACTAGCCCACGAGCAGTACTTC. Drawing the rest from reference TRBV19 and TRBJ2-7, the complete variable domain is DGGITQSPKYLFRKEGQNVTLSCEQNLNHDAMYWYRQDPGQGLRLIYYSQIVNDFQKGDIAEGYSVSREKKESFPLTVTSAQKNPTAFYLCASSLAPGLAHEQYFGPGTRLTVT.

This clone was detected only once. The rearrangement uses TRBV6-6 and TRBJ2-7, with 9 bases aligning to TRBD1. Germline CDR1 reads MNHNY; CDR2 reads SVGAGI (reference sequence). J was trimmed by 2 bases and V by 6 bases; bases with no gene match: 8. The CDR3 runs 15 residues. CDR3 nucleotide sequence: TGTGCCAGCAGCCACCCGGGACAGGGAACCTACGAGCAGTACTTC. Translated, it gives CASSHPGQGTYEQYF.

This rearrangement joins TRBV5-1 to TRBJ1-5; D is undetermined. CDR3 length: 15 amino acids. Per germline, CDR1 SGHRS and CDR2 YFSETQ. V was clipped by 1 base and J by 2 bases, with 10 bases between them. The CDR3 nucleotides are TGCGCCAGCAGCTTGACGGGGAGCGGCAATCAGCCCCAGCATTTT. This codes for CASSLTGSGNQPQHF.

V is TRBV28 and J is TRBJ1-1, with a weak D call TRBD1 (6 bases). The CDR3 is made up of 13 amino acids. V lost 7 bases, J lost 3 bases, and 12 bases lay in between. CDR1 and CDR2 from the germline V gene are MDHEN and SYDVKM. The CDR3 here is CASIQSGDTEAFF. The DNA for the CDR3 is TGTGCCAGCATCCAGTCAGGGGACACTGAAGCTTTCTTT.

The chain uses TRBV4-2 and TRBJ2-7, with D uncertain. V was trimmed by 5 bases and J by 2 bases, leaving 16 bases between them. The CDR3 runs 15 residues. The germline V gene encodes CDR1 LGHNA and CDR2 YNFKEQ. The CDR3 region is CASSAKESEAYEQYF. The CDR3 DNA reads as TGTGCCAGCAGCGCGAAAGAGAGCGAAGCCTACGAGCAGTACTTC.

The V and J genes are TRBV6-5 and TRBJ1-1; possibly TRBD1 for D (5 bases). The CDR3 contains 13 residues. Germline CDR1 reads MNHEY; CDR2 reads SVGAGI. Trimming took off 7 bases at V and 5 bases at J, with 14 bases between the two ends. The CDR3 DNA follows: TGTGCCAGCACCAGGGATTCTTGGACTGAAGCTTTCTTT. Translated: CASTRDSWTEAFF.

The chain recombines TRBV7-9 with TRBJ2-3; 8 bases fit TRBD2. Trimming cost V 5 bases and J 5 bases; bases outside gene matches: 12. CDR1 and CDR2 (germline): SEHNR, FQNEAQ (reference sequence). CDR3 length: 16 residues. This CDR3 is CASSPGGGRLQDTQYF. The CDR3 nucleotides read TGTGCCAGCAGCCCAGGCGGGGGGCGACTCCAAGATACGCAGTATTTT.

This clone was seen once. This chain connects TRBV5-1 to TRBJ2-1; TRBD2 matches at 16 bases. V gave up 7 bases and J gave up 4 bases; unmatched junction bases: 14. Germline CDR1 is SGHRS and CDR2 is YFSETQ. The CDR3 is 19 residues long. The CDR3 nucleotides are TGCGCCAGCCAAGCTTGGGGGACTAGCGGGAGGGGAACGTACAATGAGCAGTTCTTC. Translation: CASQAWGTSGRGTYNEQFF.

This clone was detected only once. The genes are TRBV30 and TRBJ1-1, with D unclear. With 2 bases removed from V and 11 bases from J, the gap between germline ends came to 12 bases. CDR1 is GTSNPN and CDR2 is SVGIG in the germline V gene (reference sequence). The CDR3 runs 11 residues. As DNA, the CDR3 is TGTGCCTGGAGTAACAGCCCGTCGGCTTTCTTT. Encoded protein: CAWSNSPSAFF.

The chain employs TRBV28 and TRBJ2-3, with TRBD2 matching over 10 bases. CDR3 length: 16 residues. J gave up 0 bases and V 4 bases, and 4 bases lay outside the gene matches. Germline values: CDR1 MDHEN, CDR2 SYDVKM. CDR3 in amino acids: CASSSPTSGSTDTQYF. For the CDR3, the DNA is TGTGCCAGCAGTTCCCCGACTAGCGGGAGCACAGATACGCAGTATTTT.

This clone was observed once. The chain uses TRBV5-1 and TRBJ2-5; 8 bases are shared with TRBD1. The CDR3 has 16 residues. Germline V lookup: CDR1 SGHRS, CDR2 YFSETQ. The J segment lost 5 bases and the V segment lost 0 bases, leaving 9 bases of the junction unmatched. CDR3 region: CASSLAVSGGGETQYF. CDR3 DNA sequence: TGCGCCAGCAGCTTGGCCGTGTCAGGGGGCGGGGAGACCCAGTACTTC.

The CDR3 coding sequence is TGCGCCAGCCGGCTGAGCGGGAGCTCCTACAATGAGCAGTTCTTC. Protein product: CASRLSGSSYNEQFF. V is TRBV10-2 and J is TRBJ2-1; 8 bases are a match to TRBD2. There are 15 residues in the CDR3. Germline CDR1 and CDR2: WSHSY and SAAADI. Germline trimming cut 8 bases from V and 0 bases from J; bases unmatched to any gene: 6.

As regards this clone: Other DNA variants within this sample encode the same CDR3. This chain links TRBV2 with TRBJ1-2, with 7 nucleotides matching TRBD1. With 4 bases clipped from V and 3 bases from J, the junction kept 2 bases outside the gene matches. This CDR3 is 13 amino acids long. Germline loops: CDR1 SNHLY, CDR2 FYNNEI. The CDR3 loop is CASSGQGDYGYTF. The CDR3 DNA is TGTGCCAGCAGTGGTCAGGGGGACTATGGCTACACCTTC.

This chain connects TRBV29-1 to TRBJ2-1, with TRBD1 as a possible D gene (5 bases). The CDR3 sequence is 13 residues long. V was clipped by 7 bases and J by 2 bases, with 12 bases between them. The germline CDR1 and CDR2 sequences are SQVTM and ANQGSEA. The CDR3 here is CSAQGAPYNEQFF. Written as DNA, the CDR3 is TGCAGCGCTCAAGGGGCCCCCTACAATGAGCAGTTCTTC.

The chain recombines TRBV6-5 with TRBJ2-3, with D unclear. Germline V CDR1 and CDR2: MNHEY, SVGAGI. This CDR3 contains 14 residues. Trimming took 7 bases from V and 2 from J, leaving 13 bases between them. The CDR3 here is CASTPAGDTDTQYF. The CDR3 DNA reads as TGTGCCAGCACCCCGGCAGGTGACACAGATACGCAGTATTTT.

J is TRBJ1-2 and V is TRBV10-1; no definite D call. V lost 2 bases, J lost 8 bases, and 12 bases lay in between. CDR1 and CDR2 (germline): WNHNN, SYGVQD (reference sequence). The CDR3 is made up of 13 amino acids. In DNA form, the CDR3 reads TGCGCCAGCAGTGAGACCTACTCGGGGGGCTACACCTTC. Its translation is CASSETYSGGYTF.

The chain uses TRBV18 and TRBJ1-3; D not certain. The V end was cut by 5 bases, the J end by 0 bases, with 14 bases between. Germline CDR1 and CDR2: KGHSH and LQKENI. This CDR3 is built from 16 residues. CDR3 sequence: CASSTRLGSSGNTIYF. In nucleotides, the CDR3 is TGTGCCAGCTCAACACGACTCGGGAGCTCTGGAAACACCATATATTTT.

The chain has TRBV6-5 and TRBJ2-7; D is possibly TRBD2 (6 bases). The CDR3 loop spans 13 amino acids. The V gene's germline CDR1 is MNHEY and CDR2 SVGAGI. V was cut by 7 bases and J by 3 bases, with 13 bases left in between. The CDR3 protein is CASNGGQGYEQYF. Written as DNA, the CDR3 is TGTGCCAGCAACGGAGGGCAGGGCTACGAGCAGTACTTC.